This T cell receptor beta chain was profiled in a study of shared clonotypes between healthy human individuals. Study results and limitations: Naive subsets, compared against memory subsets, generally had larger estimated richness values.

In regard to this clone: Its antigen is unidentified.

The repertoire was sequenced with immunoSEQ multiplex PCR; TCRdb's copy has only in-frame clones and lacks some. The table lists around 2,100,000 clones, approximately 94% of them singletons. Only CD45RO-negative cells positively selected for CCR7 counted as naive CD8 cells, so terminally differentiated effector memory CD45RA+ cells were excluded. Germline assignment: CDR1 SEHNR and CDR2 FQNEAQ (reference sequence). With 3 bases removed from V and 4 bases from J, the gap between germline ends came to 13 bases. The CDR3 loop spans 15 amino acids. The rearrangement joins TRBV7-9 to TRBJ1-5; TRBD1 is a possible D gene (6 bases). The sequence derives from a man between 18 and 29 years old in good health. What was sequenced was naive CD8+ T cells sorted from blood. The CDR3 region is CASSFEGVGNQPQHF. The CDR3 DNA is TGTGCCAGCAGCTTCGAGGGGGTAGGTAATCAGCCCCAGCATTTT.